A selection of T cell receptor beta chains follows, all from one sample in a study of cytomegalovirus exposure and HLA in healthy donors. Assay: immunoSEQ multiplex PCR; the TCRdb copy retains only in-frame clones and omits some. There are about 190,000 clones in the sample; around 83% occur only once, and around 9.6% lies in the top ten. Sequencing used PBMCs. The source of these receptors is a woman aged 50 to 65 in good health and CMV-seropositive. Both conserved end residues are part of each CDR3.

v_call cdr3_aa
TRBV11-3 CASSLVAGVNEQFF
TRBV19 CASSDPGLSPGGANVLTF
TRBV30 CAWRQGAIYEQYF
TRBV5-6 CASSLWGATNEKLFF
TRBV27 CASSLLGLASTDTQYF
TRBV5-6 CASSLEIAVGTQYF
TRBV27 CASSLARRYNSPLHF
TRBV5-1 CASSLVGQPGETQYF
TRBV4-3 CASSQEAELYEQYF
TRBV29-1 CSVATGRTLNQPQHF
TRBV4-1 CASSQGSGGDQETQYF
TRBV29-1 CSQPLGETQYF
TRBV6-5 CASRPQAGGTEAFF
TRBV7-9 CASSPPGQYDTGELFF
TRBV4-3 CASSQGQGAGTQYF
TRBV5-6 CASSRGGNSYNEQFF
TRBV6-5 CASSWSTSGDGEQFF
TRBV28 CASSDWTGSEAFF
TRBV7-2 CASSLVSSEETQYF
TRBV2 CASSLGETQYF
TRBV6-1 CASSEGTGGGNTEAFF